The sequence of this T cell receptor (beta chain) was determined in a study of blood T cell repertoires in COVID-19. Looking at the study overall: Sources were T cells, B-cell-depleted T cells, or PBMCs; the material itself was cDNA or gDNA.

Trimming took off 3 bases at V and 8 bases at J, with 10 bases between the two ends. The length of the CDR3 is 13 residues. Per the study methods: The authors estimated nucleated cell counts from reference gene primer amplification. Sequencing was performed with immunoSEQ multiplex PCR; in TCRdb, only in-frame clones are kept and a portion is missing. Clone size and the V and J calls come from that table; the DNA yielded D and trimming. The table includes around 100,000 clones, approximately 80% detected once. This receptor was obtained from a woman in her 70s with acute or convalescent COVID-19. The material sequenced was peripheral blood. J is TRBJ1-4 and V is TRBV12-3 or TRBV12-4; TRBD1 might be the D (5 bases). Written as DNA, the CDR3 is TGTGCCAGCAGTTTTATCGCAGGGGAAAAACTGTTTTTT. This gives the protein CASSFIAGEKLFF.